A single sample gave rise to the 13 T cell receptor beta chains below, sequenced in a study of cytomegalovirus exposure and HLA in healthy donors. PCR involved 60 Vbeta and 13 Jbeta primers. The protocol was immunoSEQ multiplex PCR, while the TCRdb copy is restricted to in-frame clones and leaves out a portion. The sample carries tens of thousands of clones, approximately 57% recorded once. The sequencing sample was made of PBMCs. These receptors came from a man aged 25-45 years in good health and CMV-seropositive.

The V and J genes are TRBV5-6 and TRBJ2-1; no clear D gene. Germline CDR1 reads SGHDT; CDR2 reads YYEEEE. CDR3 length: 13 residues. Trimming took 0 bases from V and 5 from J, leaving 6 bases between them. The CDR3 region has the DNA TGTGCCAGCAGCTTGGTAATTGACAATGAGCAGTTCTTC. Translated: CASSLVIDNEQFF.

V and J are TRBV27 and TRBJ2-1; TRBD2 matches 11 bases. The CDR3 extends over 16 amino acids. Germline V gives CDR1 MNHEY, CDR2 SMNVEV (reference sequence). Unmatched junction bases numbered 7, after V lost 2 bases and J lost 7 bases. The DNA for the CDR3 is TGTGCCAGCAGTTTAGTGACTAGCGGGGTAGGAAATGAGCAGTTCTTC. Translating gives CASSLVTSGVGNEQFF.

The chain couples TRBV4-1 to TRBJ2-4; tentative D call: TRBD1 (5 bases). The CDR3 length is 16 residues. The V gene's germline CDR1 is MGHRA and CDR2 YSYEKL. Trimming stripped 1 base from V and 4 bases from J, with 14 bases between. CDR3 nucleotide sequence: TGCGCCAGCAGCCAAGTTTCAGGGTGGGGTAAAAACATTCAGTACTTC. This codes for CASSQVSGWGKNIQYF.

V gene TRBV11-1 combines with J gene TRBJ2-7, with D possibly TRBD1 on 6 matching bases. Trimming cost V 6 bases and J 3 bases, with 21 bases left between them. CDR3 size: 16 residues. Germline CDR1 and CDR2: SGHAT and FQDESV (reference sequence). In nucleotides, the CDR3 is TGTGCCAGCAGTGCAGTACCAGGGGTTTTCGGCTACGAGCAGTACTTC. This gives the protein CASSAVPGVFGYEQYF.

This clone was counted a few times. The V call is TRBV28, the J call TRBJ2-7; a weak D match, TRBD2 (6 bases). The CDR3 extends over 14 amino acids. With 6 bases removed from V and 4 bases from J, the gap between germline ends came to 16 bases. Germline V gene lookup returns CDR1 MDHEN and CDR2 SYDVKM. CDR3 loop: CASSYLGGIYEQYF. CDR3 in DNA: TGTGCCAGCAGCTACTTGGGCGGGATTTACGAGCAGTACTTC.

This chain connects TRBV2 to TRBJ2-7; 7 positions agree with TRBD2. The CDR3 has 16 residues. Germline lookup yields CDR1 SNHLY and CDR2 FYNNEI. J gave up 5 bases and V 7 bases, and 17 bases lay outside the gene matches. In DNA, the CDR3 is TGTGCCAGCACGGTGGGACTTCGCGGGAGAGAAGACGAGCAGTACTTC. This translates into CASTVGLRGREDEQYF.

CDR3 in DNA: TGTGCCAGCACCCCGAGCGGAAACACCGGGGAGCTGTTTTTT. Residues: CASTPSGNTGELFF. V usage is TRBV7-9 and J usage is TRBJ2-2, with a tentative D call TRBD2 (5 bases). Per germline, CDR1 SEHNR and CDR2 FQNEAQ (reference sequence). The CDR3 has 14 residues. Trimming removed 7 bases at V and 2 bases at J, with 11 bases between.

The V and J genes are TRBV28 and TRBJ1-5; the match to TRBD1 covers 7 bases. Germline-derived CDR1 and CDR2 are MDHEN and SYDVKM. The J segment lost 6 bases and the V segment lost 7 bases, leaving 6 bases of the junction unmatched. The CDR3 consists of 13 residues. In DNA, the CDR3 is TGTGCCAGCACCACTACAGGGGTTCAGCCCCAGCATTTT. Amino acids: CASTTTGVQPQHF.

The chain is built from TRBV4-1 and TRBJ1-1, with TRBD1 matching 11 bases. Trimming at V came to 0 bases and at J to 2 bases, leaving 8 bases not matched to a gene. There are 18 residues in the CDR3. The germline V gene has CDR1 MGHRA and CDR2 YSYEKL. The chain's CDR3 is CASSQDYGQGALNTEAFF. DNA of the CDR3: TGCGCCAGCAGCCAAGACTATGGACAGGGGGCTTTAAACACTGAAGCTTTCTTT.

This chain joins TRBV28 and TRBJ1-4; no reliable D call. This CDR3 has 14 residues. V lost 6 bases, J lost 4 bases, and 12 bases lay in between. Per germline, CDR1 MDHEN and CDR2 SYDVKM. The CDR3 coding sequence is TGTGCCAGCAGAGAGGCGGGGTTTAATGAAAAACTGTTTTTT. The encoded protein is CASREAGFNEKLFF. Filled out from reference TRBV28 and TRBJ1-4, the complete variable domain reads DVKVTQSSRYLVKRTGEKVFLECVQDMDHENMFWYRQDPGLGLRLIYFSYDVKMKEKGDIPEGYSVSREKKERFSLILESASTNQTSMYLCASREAGFNEKLFFGSGTQLSVL.

The chain is built from TRBV28 and TRBJ1-2; 12 bases are shared with TRBD1. CDR1 and CDR2 from the germline V gene are MDHEN and SYDVKM. Losses at the gene ends were 6 bases for V and 8 bases for J; bases not matched to a gene: 10. This CDR3 region has 15 residues. The CDR3 DNA reads as TGTGCCAGCAGCCTCACCGGGACAGGGGGCTGGGGCTACACCTTC. Translation gives CASSLTGTGGWGYTF.

Worth noting for this clone: Mismatch with germline at one junction end may stem from a read error. The gene calls are TRBV7-7 and TRBJ2-1; D ambiguous. The CDR3 contains 14 residues. CDR1 and CDR2 (germline): SSHAT, FNYEAQ (reference sequence). The CDR3 nucleotides are TGTGCTAGCAGCTTTAGTACCTCCTACAATGAGCAGTTCTTC. Translated, it gives CASSFSTSYNEQFF.

The table lists this clone with a few counts. The V call is TRBV11-1, the J call TRBJ1-2; D gene ambiguous. Germline-derived CDR1 and CDR2 are SGHAT and FQDESV (reference sequence). V lost 4 bases and J 4 bases, leaving 19 bases between the germline ends. The CDR3 runs 16 residues. The CDR3 bases are TGTGCCAGCAGCTCTGGCGCAGGCCAACGTGCCTATGGCTACACCTTC. Its protein product is CASSSGAGQRAYGYTF.